This T cell receptor beta chain emerged from a study of cytomegalovirus exposure and HLA in healthy donors. Study as a whole: There were 75 million to 95 million unique TCRs (from HLA-typed donors) in an early data release.

General study results and limits: Researchers reported from a later analysis that most CMV-associated TCR beta chains appeared HLA-restricted. The authors later linked a missense DCLRE1C variant to TCR beta V- and J-gene trimming. A later analysis reportedly found fewer N-insertions in an Asian-associated ancestry cluster than the roughly 700-donor mean.

The CDR3 contains 15 residues. The germline V gene has CDR1 SNHLY and CDR2 FYNNEI. V trimming: 8 bases; J trimming: 0 bases; junction bases outside the gene matches: 6. As regards this clone: The antigen remains undetermined.

This PCR relied on a set of 60 Vbeta primers and 13 Jbeta primers. Using immunoSEQ multiplex PCR, the repertoire was profiled, and TCRdb retains in-frame clones only, with some absent. Counted here are some 150,000 clones, 60% to 85% occurring once; the ten biggest clones make up more than 3%. Material: PBMCs. The chain carries TRBV2 and TRBJ2-2; 7 nucleotides align to TRBD1. The receptor comes from a man between 25 and 39 years old in good health and CMV-seropositive. CDR3 sequence reads: CASVQGRPNTGELFF. The CDR3 DNA is TGTGCCAGCGTACAGGGGAGACCGAACACCGGGGAGCTGTTTTTT.